Presented here are 10 T cell receptor beta chains from one specimen sequenced in a study of T cell clonality in common variable immunodeficiency. The data were produced by immunoSEQ multiplex PCR, yet TCRdb's version contains in-frame clones alone and is incomplete. Observed are 35,000 or so clones, no singletons, with the top ten taking over 0.95%. The specimen sequenced was peripheral blood mononuclear cells. These receptors were obtained from a person aged 18 to 69 in good health.

Many counts were recorded for this clone. Coverage ceases 3 residues before the CDR3 finishes, and the germline J gene fills in the end. J is TRBJ2-5 and V is TRBV11-2, with 9 bases lining up with TRBD1. Germline CDR1 SGHAT, CDR2 FQNNGV. V was clipped by 5 bases and J by 4 bases; unmatched bases: 2. CDR3 length equals 13 residues. CDR3 amino acids: CASSRDRAETQYF. The sequenced part of the CDR3 DNA is TGTGCCAGCAGCAGGGACAGGGCAGAGACC.

In this sample, this clone turned up many times. CDR3 DNA, as far as it was read: TGTGCCAGCAGGGGGCCCCTAAGGGGTCCCGGGGAG. Its translation is CASRGPLRGPGE. The complete CDR3 sequence is CASRGPLRGPGELFF. The V call is TRBV6-2 or TRBV6-3, the J call TRBJ2-2; D is perhaps TRBD1 (5 bases). The read stops 3 residues short of the end of the CDR3; the missing end is completed from the germline J gene. The CDR3 is 15 amino acids. CDR1 is MNHEY and CDR2 is SVGEGT in the germline V gene. Trimming stripped 6 bases from V and 6 bases from J, with 17 bases between.

This clone has more than one count but fewer than ten. The CDR3 end falls 3 residues outside the read, so it is completed with the germline J gene. V and J are TRBV7-2 and TRBJ2-4, with D maybe TRBD1 (6 bases). The CDR3 runs to 15 residues. CDR1 is SGHTA, CDR2 FQGNSA, per germline. Incomplete CDR3 DNA: TGTGCCAGCAGCTTATCGGCAGGGGCTAGTGGTGGT. Translation gives CASSLSAGASGG. In full, the CDR3 is CASSLSAGASGGQYF.

This clone was seen repeatedly, ten times or more. Read coverage stops 3 residues before the CDR3 terminus; the germline J gene supplies the remainder. J is TRBJ2-5 and V is TRBV30; 9 bases are a match to TRBD2. CDR1 and CDR2 from the germline V gene are GTSNPN and SVGIG (reference sequence). V lost 2 bases, J lost 1 base, and 2 bases stayed unmatched. There are 14 residues in the CDR3. The CDR3 sequence is CAWSTSGPQETQYF. The sequenced CDR3 bases are TGTGCCTGGAGTACTAGCGGGCCCCAAGAGACC.

This clone appeared many times. The read finishes 3 residues shy of the CDR3 end, and the germline J gene is used to complete it. V gene TRBV20-1 combines with J gene TRBJ2-3, with TRBD2 as a possible D gene (5 bases). The V end lost 0 bases, the J end lost 5 bases, and 18 bases lay between the germline ends. The CDR3 has 16 amino acids. Germline assignment: CDR1 DFQATT and CDR2 SNEGSKA (reference sequence). The CDR3 reads CSARDGGGTFRDTQYF. Incomplete CDR3 DNA: TGCAGTGCTAGAGATGGAGGCGGAACCTTTAGAGATACG.

This clone came up many times. Read data end 3 residues before the CDR3 end; the end is taken from the germline J gene. The rearrangement uses TRBV20-1 and TRBJ1-1; no clear D. CDR1 is DFQATT, CDR2 SNEGSKA, per germline (reference sequence). Trimming took 4 bases from V and 6 from J, leaving 9 bases between them. CDR3 length equals 11 residues. This CDR3 reads CSAIVVAEAFF. The DNA read from the CDR3 is TGCAGTGCTATAGTGGTGGCTGAA.

This clone was recorded at least ten times. The read halts 3 residues ahead of the CDR3 end, with the missing end drawn from the germline J gene. The chain carries TRBV28 and TRBJ2-3; no reliable D call. CDR1 MDHEN and CDR2 SYDVKM come from the germline V gene. This CDR3 region has 14 residues. Trimming shortened V by 7 bases and J by 2 bases, and 13 bases separated the two germline ends. The CDR3 sequence is CASTPQFPTDTQYF. The CDR3 DNA, read in part, is TGTGCCAGCACCCCGCAGTTTCCCACAGATACG.

This clone was counted ten times or more. The sequenced part of the CDR3 DNA is TGTGCCTGGAGCAGGGGGCAAGGAAACACC. Protein sequence: CAWSRGQGNT. The entire CDR3 is CAWSRGQGNTIYF. This sequence joins TRBV30 and TRBJ1-3; 8 bases fit TRBD1. Read data end 3 residues before the CDR3 end; the end is taken from the germline J gene. Germline V gives CDR1 GTSNPN, CDR2 SVGIG (reference sequence). V dropped 3 bases and J dropped 4; count of bases not matched to a gene: 2. CDR3 size: 13 residues.

This clone was detected many times. The CDR3 is cut off 3 residues early in the read; its end comes from the germline J gene. This chain uses TRBV4-2 with TRBJ2-1, with 9 bases lining up with TRBD2. The V and J ends lost 1 base and 8 bases, in that order; junction bases with no gene match: 9. Germline CDR1 is LGHNA and CDR2 is YNFKEQ. This CDR3 comprises 16 residues. The CDR3 spells CASSQGGSGSVYEQFF. The CDR3 DNA, read in part, is TGTGCCAGCAGCCAAGGGGGTAGCGGGAGTGTCTATGAG.

As for this clone: This sequence is one base from a far larger clone and is likely a read error. CDR3 DNA (partial): TGTGCCAGCAGTCCCGGGACAGGGCACACTGAA. Its protein product is CASSPGTGHTE. The whole CDR3 is CASSPGTGHTEAFF. The J gene is TRBJ1-1, the V gene TRBV2, with 9 nucleotides matching TRBD1. From the germline J gene comes the end of the CDR3, since the read stops 3 residues before it. The CDR3 contains 14 residues. Germline V gene data show CDR1 as SNHLY and CDR2 as FYNNEI. With 5 bases clipped from V and 3 bases from J, the junction kept 4 bases outside the gene matches.